A single sample is the source of the 9 T cell receptor beta chains below, sequenced in a study of blood T cell repertoires in COVID-19. The repertoire was sequenced with immunoSEQ multiplex PCR; TCRdb's copy has only in-frame clones and lacks some. The table has approximately 61,000 clones, around four fifths seen once; the top ten hold roughly 5.5%. Sequencing input: peripheral blood. The receptor set was obtained from a man between 70 and 80 years old with acute or convalescent COVID-19.

DNA for the CDR3: TGTGCCAGCAAGGGGGGGACCCAACAGAGCTCCTATAATTCACCCCTCCACTTT. Its protein product is CASKGGTQQSSYNSPLHF. This chain joins TRBV27 and TRBJ1-6; TRBD1 might be the D (6 bases). The ends were cut back, 7 bases at V and 0 bases at J, with 19 bases in the middle. The germline gives CDR1 MNHEY, CDR2 SMNVEV (reference sequence). This CDR3 comprises 18 residues.

This clone was detected only once. The chain is built from TRBV7-9 and TRBJ2-7; TRBD2 is a possible D gene (5 bases). With 4 bases removed from V and 1 base from J, the gap between germline ends came to 11 bases. CDR1 and CDR2 (germline): SEHNR, FQNEAQ (reference sequence). The CDR3 runs to 14 residues. Written as DNA, the CDR3 is TGTGCCAGCAGCTCCTGGGGAGCTTCCTACGAGCAGTACTTC. The encoded protein is CASSSWGASYEQYF.

This chain joins TRBV29-1 and TRBJ2-3, with D maybe TRBD2 (5 bases). The CDR3 consists of 12 residues. V lost 6 bases and J 4 bases, leaving 11 bases between the germline ends. CDR1 SQVTM and CDR2 ANQGSEA come from the germline V gene. The DNA of the CDR3 is TGCAGCGTCCGAGGGTTGCCAGATACGCAGTATTTT. Amino acids: CSVRGLPDTQYF.

The chain recombines TRBV6-5 with TRBJ2-3; 7 bases are shared with TRBD1. Germline CDR1 is MNHEY and CDR2 is SVGAGI. CDR3 length: 13 residues. V was clipped by 6 bases and J by 4 bases; unmatched bases: 4. CDR3 protein: CASRDRAADTQYF. CDR3 coding DNA: TGTGCCAGCAGAGACAGGGCCGCAGATACGCAGTATTTT.

V and J are TRBV4-2 and TRBJ1-1; TRBD1 is a possible D gene (5 bases). V lost 1 base and J 2 bases, leaving 11 bases between the germline ends. The CDR3 consists of 15 residues. Per germline, CDR1 LGHNA and CDR2 YNFKEQ. CDR3 DNA sequence: TGTGCCAGCAGCCAAGCTAGGCAGGGAAACACTGAAGCTTTCTTT. Its translation is CASSQARQGNTEAFF.

This clone was observed a handful of times. The V gene is TRBV19, the J gene TRBJ1-5; TRBD1 matches at 9 bases. The germline gives CDR1 LNHDA, CDR2 SQIVND (reference sequence). The V gene end was trimmed by 8 bases and the J gene end by 4 bases; junction bases not matched to a gene: 6. The CDR3 is 14 amino acids. CDR3 amino acids: CASGPGQGNQPQHF. CDR3 coding DNA: TGTGCCAGTGGCCCCGGACAGGGGAATCAGCCCCAGCATTTT.

This rearrangement joins TRBV5-4 to TRBJ1-2; 9 bases line up with TRBD1. The CDR3 has 16 residues. Germline V lookup: CDR1 SGHNT, CDR2 YYREEE (reference sequence). V was clipped by 4 bases and J by 3 bases; unmatched bases: 10. The CDR3 is CASSALRDREDYGYTF. DNA of the CDR3: TGTGCCAGCAGCGCCCTAAGGGACAGGGAGGACTATGGCTACACCTTC.

V and J are TRBV2 and TRBJ1-6; 8 bases line up with TRBD1. The junction had 9 bases not matched to a gene; V was cut back by 7 bases and J by 7 bases. The CDR3 is 15 residues long. Germline loops: CDR1 SNHLY, CDR2 FYNNEI. The CDR3 region is CASNDRGPTNSPLHF. Written as DNA, the CDR3 is TGTGCCAGCAACGACAGGGGTCCCACCAATTCACCCCTCCACTTT.

The genes are TRBV2 and TRBJ2-3; 7 bases are a match to TRBD1. The junction had 6 bases not matched to a gene; V was cut back by 6 bases and J by 0 bases. The CDR3 loop spans 15 amino acids. The germline V gene encodes CDR1 SNHLY and CDR2 FYNNEI. The CDR3 DNA follows: TGTGCCAGCAGGCTCCGGGACAGAAGCACAGATACGCAGTATTTT. This encodes CASRLRDRSTDTQYF.